This is a list of T cell receptor beta chains from one sample in a study of vaccination and CD4 T cells after COVID-19. Antigens of these TCRs are unknown. MiXCR was run by TCRdb on the PCR reads, yielding one entry per CDR3 protein. The table records 9,500 to 13,000 distinct CDR3 sequences, roughly 30% of them present only once. The sample comprised CD4+ T cells from blood, cultured in vitro. The receptor source for this set is a human donor in good health. Each CDR3 is given with its conserved first and last residue. Each record gives: CDR3 DNA, CDR3 protein, D gene, J gene, clone size, V gene. A D gene is named only where the DNA matches it firmly. Clone size, where shown, is once, few, many, or a class for clones that have expanded.

TGTGCCAGCAGCTTACTAGCGGGAGGAGAGACCCAGTACTTC CASSLLAGGETQYF TRBD2 TRBJ2-5 . TRBV5-8
TGTGCCAGCAGCTTAGCGGGAGGGATCACCGGGGAGCTGTTTTTT CASSLAGGITGELFF TRBD2 TRBJ2-2 . TRBV7-2
TGTGCCAGCGGAAAGGAGTTGGATCAGCCCCAGCATTTT CASGKELDQPQHF . TRBJ1-5 . TRBV2
TGCAGCGTTGGACAGGTCGGAAGCAATCAGCCCCAGCATTTT CSVGQVGSNQPQHF . TRBJ1-5 few TRBV29-1
TGTGCCAGTAGTATTCGCTCGGGACAGGGCCCCGATACGCAGTATTTT CASSIRSGQGPDTQYF TRBD1 TRBJ2-3 . TRBV19
TGTGCCAGCAGCCCCACACAGGGATTGGGGCCCCAGCATTTT CASSPTQGLGPQHF . TRBJ1-5 medium-sized TRBV7-2
TGTGCCAGCAGTGTCGCGGGAGTTTCGTACAATGAGCAGTTCTTC CASSVAGVSYNEQFF TRBD2 TRBJ2-1 . TRBV2
TGTGCCAGCAGTTATCGGCCCAGCGGAACCTACAATGAGCAGTTCTTC CASSYRPSGTYNEQFF . TRBJ2-1 . TRBV6-2/TRBV6-3
TGTGCCAGCAGTAAGGGGCCCCTGGGCGGTTTCTTT CASSKGPLGGFF . TRBJ1-1 . TRBV12-3/TRBV12-4
TGTGCCAGCAGTTGGGCGGGACAGCTCCCCTACGAGCAGTACTTC CASSWAGQLPYEQYF . TRBJ2-7 . TRBV28
TGTGCCAGCAGCTTGGGGACAGGGGGCTCCTACGAGCAGTACTTC CASSLGTGGSYEQYF TRBD1 TRBJ2-7 . TRBV11-2
TGTGCCAGCAGCCGCGCCCGGGGGGTGGGCACAGATACGCAGTATTTT CASSRARGVGTDTQYF TRBD2 TRBJ2-3 . TRBV7-2
TGCGCCAGCAGCTTGGTCGGGCCAGGGAGCTCCTACGAGCAGTACTTC CASSLVGPGSSYEQYF . TRBJ2-7 few TRBV5-1
TGTGCCAGCAGCTTAGCGGGAGGGCTACAGGAGGGGACCCAGTACTTC CASSLAGGLQEGTQYF TRBD2 TRBJ2-5 . TRBV7-2